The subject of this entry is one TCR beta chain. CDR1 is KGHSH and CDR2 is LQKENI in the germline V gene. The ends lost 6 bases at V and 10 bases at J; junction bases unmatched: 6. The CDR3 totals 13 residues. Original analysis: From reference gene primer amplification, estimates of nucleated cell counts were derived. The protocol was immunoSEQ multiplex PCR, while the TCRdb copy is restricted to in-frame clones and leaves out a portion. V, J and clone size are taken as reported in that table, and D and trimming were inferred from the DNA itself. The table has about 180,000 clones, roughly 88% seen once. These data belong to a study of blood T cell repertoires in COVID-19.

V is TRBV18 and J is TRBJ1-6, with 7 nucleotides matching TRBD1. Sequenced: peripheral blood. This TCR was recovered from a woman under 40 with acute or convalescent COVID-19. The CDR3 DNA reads TGTGCCAGCTCGTATGAACAGGGGTCACCCCTCCACTTT. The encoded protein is CASSYEQGSPLHF. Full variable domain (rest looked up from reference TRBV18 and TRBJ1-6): NAGVMQNPRHLVRRRGQEARLRCSPMKGHSHVYWYRQLPEEGLKFMVYLQKENIIDESGMPKERFSAEFPKEGPSILRIQQVVRGDSAAYFCASSYEQGSPLHFGNGTRLTVT.